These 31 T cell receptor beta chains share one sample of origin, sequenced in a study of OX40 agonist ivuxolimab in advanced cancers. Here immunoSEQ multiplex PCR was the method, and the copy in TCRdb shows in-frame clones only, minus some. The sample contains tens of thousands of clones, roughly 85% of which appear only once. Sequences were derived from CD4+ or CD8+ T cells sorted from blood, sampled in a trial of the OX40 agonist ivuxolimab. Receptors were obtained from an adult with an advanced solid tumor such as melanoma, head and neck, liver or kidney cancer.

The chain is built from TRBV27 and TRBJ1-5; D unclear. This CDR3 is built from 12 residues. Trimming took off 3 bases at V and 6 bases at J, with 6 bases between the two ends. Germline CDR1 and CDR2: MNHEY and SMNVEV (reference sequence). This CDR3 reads CASSFLSQPQHF. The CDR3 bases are TGTGCCAGCAGTTTTCTGTCTCAGCCCCAGCATTTT.

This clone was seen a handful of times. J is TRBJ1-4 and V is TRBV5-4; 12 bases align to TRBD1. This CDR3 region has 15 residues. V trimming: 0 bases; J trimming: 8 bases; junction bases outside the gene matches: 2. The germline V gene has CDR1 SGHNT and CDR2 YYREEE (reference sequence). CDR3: CASSLEGTGGEKLFF. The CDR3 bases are TGTGCCAGCAGCTTGGAAGGGACAGGGGGCGAAAAACTGTTTTTT. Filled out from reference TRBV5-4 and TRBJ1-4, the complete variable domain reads ETGVTQSPTHLIKTRGQQVTLRCSSQSGHNTVSWYQQALGQGPQFIFQYYREEENGRGNFPPRFSGLQFPNYSSELNVNALELDDSALYLCASSLEGTGGEKLFFGSGTQLSVL.

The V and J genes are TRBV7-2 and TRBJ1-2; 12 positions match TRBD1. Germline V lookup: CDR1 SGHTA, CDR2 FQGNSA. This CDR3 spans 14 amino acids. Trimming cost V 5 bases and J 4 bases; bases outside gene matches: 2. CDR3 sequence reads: CASSVGQGAYGYTF. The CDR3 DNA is TGTGCCAGCAGCGTGGGACAGGGGGCCTATGGCTACACCTTC.

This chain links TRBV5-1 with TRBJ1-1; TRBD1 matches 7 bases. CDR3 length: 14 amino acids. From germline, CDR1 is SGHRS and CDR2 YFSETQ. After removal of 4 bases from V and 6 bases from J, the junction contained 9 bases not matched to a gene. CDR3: CASSVRQGGSEAFF. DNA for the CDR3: TGCGCCAGCAGCGTAAGACAGGGAGGCTCTGAAGCTTTCTTT.

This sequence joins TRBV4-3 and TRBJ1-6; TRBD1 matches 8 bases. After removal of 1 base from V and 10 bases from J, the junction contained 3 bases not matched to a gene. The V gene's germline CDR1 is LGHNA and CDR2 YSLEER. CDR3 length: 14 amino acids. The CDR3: CASSQVTGESPLHF. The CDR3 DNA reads TGCGCCAGCAGCCAAGTGACAGGGGAATCACCCCTCCACTTT.

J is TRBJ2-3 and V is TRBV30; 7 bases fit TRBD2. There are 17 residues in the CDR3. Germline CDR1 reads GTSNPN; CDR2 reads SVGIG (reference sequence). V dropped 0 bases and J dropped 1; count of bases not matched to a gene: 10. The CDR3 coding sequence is TGTGCCTGGAGTGTATCGGGAGGCCCCCCGGGCACAGATACGCAGTATTTT. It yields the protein CAWSVSGGPPGTDTQYF.

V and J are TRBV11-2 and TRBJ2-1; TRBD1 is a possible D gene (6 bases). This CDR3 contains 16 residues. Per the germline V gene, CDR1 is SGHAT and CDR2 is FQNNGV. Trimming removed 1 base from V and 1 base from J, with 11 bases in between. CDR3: CASSLGGQGSYNEQFF. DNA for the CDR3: TGTGCCAGCAGCTTAGGGGGCCAGGGGTCCTACAATGAGCAGTTCTTC.

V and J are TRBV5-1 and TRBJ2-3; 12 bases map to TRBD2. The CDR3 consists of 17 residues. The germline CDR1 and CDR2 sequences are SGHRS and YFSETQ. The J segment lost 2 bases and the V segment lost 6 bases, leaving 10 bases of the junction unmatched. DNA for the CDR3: TGCGCCAGCAACTCGGCTAGCGGGGGGGCGGACACAGATACGCAGTATTTT. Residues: CASNSASGGADTDTQYF.

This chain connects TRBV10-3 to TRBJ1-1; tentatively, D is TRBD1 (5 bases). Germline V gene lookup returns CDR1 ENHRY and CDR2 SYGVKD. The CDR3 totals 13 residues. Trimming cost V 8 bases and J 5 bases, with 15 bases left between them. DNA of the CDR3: TGTGCCATCGGGCCGCAGGGAGGAACTGAAGCTTTCTTT. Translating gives CAIGPQGGTEAFF.

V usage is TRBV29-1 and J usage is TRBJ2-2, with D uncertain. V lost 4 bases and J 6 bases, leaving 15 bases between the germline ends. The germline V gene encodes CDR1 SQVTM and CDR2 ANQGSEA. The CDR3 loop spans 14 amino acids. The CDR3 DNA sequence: TGCAGCGTTGTGTTATTAGTTGGGGCCGGGGAGCTGTTTTTT. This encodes CSVVLLVGAGELFF.

CDR3 loop: CASSSTGTHNTGELFF. DNA for the CDR3: TGTGCCAGCAGCTCCACCGGGACGCACAACACCGGGGAGCTGTTTTTT. V usage is TRBV11-2 and J usage is TRBJ2-2; D may be TRBD1 or TRBD2 (5 bases each). With 4 bases removed from V and 2 bases from J, the gap between germline ends came to 14 bases. Germline V CDR1 and CDR2: SGHAT, FQNNGV. The CDR3 is made up of 16 amino acids.

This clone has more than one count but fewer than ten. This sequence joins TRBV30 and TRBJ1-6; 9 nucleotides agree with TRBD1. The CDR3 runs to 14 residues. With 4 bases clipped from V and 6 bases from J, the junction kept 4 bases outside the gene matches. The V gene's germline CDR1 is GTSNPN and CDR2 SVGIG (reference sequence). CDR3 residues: CAWNRDRANSPLHF. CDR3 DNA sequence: TGTGCCTGGAACCGGGACAGGGCTAATTCACCCCTCCACTTT.

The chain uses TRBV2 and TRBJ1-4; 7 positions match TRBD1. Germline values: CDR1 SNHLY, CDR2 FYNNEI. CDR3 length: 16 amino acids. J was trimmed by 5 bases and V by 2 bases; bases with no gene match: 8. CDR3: CASSESGGTDNEKLFF. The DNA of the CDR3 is TGTGCCAGCAGTGAATCTGGCGGGACAGACAATGAAAAACTGTTTTTT.

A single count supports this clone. The CDR3 sequence: CASSLGGVNEKLFF. CDR3 bases: TGTGCCAGCAGCTTAGGAGGGGTGAATGAAAAACTGTTTTTT. The chain joins TRBV7-9 to TRBJ1-4; tentative D call: TRBD1 (5 bases). Germline V gene sequence: CDR1 SEHNR, CDR2 FQNEAQ (reference sequence). The V gene lost 1 base and the J gene lost 5 bases, with 8 bases spanning the gap. The CDR3 spans 14 residues.

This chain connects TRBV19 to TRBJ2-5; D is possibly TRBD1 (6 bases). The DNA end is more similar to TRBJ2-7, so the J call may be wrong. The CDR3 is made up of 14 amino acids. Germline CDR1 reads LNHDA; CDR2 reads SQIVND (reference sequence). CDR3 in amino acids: CASTPTAGTNEQYF. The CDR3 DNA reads TGTGCCAGTACTCCTACCGCAGGGACAAACGAGCAGTACTTC.

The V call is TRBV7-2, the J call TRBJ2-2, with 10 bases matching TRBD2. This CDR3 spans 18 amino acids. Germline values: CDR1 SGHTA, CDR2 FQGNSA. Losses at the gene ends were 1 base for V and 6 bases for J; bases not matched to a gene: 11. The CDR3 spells CASSLVVGSSGGAGELFF. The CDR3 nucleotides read TGTGCCAGCAGCTTAGTAGTGGGTTCTAGCGGGGGAGCCGGGGAGCTGTTTTTT.

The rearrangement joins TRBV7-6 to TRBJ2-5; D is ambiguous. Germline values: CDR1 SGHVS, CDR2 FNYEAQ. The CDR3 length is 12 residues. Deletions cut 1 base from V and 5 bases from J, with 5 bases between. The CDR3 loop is CASSLGSETQYF. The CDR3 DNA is TGTGCCAGCAGCTTAGGGTCGGAGACCCAGTACTTC.

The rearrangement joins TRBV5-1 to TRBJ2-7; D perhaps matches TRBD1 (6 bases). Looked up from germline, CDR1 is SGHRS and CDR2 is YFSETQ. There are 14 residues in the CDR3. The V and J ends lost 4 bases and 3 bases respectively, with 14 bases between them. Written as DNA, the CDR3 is TGCGCCAGCAGCCCCTCAGGGGTGAACTACGAGCAGTACTTC. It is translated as CASSPSGVNYEQYF. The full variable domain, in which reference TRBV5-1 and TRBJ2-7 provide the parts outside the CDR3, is KAGVTQTPRYLIKTRGQQVTLSCSPISGHRSVSWYQQTPGQGLQFLFEYFSETQRNKGNFPGRFSGRQFSNSRSEMNVSTLELGDSALYLCASSPSGVNYEQYFGPGTRLTVT.

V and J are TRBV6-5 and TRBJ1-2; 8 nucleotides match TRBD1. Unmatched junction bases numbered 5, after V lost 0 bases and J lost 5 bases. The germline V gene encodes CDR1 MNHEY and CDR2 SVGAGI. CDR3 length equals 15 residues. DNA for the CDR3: TGTGCCAGCAGTTACTCGGTACAGGGGGTTTATGGCTACACCTTC. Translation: CASSYSVQGVYGYTF.

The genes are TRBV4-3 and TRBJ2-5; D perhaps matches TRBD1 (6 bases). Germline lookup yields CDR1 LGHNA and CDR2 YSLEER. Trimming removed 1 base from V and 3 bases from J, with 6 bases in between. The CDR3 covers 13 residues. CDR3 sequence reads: CASSQAGEETQYF. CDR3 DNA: TGCGCCAGCAGCCAAGCAGGGGAAGAGACCCAGTACTTC.

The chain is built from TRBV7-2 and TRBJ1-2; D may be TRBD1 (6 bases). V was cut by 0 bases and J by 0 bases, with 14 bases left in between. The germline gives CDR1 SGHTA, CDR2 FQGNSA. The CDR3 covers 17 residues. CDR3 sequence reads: CASSLALGGRTNYGYTF. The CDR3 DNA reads TGTGCCAGCAGCTTAGCGCTTGGGGGCCGTACTAACTATGGCTACACCTTC.

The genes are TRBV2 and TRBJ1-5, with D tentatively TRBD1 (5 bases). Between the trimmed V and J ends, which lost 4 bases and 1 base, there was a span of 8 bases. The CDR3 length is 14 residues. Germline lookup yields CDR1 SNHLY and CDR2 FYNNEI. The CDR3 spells CASSVKGSNQPQHF. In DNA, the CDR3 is TGTGCCAGCAGTGTAAAGGGGAGCAATCAGCCCCAGCATTTT.

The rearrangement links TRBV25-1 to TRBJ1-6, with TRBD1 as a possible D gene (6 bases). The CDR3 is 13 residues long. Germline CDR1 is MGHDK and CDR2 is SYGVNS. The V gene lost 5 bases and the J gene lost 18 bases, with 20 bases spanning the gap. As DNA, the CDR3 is TGTGCCAGCAGTCTATCAGGGGACGGGGGTACCCACTTT. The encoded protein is CASSLSGDGGTHF.

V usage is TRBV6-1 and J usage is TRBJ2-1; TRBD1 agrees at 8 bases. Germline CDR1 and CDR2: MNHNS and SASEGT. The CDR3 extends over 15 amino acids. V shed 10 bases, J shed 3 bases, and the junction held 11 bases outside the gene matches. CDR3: CATRLTGAIYNEQFF. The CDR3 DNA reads TGTGCCACCCGCCTGACAGGGGCGATCTACAATGAGCAGTTCTTC.

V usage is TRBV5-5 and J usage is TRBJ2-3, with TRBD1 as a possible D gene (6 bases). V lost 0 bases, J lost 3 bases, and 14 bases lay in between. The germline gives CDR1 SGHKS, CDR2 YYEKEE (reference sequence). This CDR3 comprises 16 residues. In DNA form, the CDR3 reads TGTGCCAGCAGCTTGGGTACAGGGTTTCGTACAGATACGCAGTATTTT. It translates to CASSLGTGFRTDTQYF.

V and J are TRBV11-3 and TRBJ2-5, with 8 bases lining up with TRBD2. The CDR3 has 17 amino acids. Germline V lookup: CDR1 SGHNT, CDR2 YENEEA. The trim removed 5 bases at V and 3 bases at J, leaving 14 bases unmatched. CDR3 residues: CASSSRGGHQREETQYF. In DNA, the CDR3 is TGTGCCAGCAGCAGCCGGGGGGGACACCAGAGGGAAGAGACCCAGTACTTC.

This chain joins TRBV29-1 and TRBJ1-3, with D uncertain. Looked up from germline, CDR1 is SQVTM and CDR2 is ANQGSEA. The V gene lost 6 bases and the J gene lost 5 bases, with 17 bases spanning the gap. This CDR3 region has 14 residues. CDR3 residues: CSVASGPPRNTIYF. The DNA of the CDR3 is TGCAGCGTCGCCTCGGGTCCGCCTAGAAACACCATATATTTT.

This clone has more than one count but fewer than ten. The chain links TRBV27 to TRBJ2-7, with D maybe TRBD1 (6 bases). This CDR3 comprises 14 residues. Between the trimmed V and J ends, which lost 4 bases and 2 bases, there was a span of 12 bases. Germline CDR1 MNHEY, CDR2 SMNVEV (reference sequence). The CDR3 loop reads CASSSDRRAYEQYF. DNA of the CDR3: TGTGCCAGCAGTTCCGACAGGCGAGCCTACGAGCAGTACTTC.

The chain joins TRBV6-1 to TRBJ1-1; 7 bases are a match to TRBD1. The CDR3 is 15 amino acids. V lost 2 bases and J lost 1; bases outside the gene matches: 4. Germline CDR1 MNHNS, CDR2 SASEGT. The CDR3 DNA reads TGTGCCAGCAGTGAACTGCCAGGGGGGAACACTGAAGCTTTCTTT. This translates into CASSELPGGNTEAFF.

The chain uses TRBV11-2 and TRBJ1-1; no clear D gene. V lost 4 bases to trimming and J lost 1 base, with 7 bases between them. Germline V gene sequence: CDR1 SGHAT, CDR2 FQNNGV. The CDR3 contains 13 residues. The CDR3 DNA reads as TGTGCCAGCAGCTCGTCTCCGAACACTGAAGCTTTCTTT. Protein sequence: CASSSSPNTEAFF.

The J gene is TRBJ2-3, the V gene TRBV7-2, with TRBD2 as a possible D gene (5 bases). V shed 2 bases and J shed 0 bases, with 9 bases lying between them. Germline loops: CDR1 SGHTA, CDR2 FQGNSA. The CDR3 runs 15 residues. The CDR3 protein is CASSLTRTSTDTQYF. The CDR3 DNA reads TGTGCCAGCAGCTTAACTCGGACTAGCACAGATACGCAGTATTTT.